The rows below give T cell receptor beta chains drawn from one sample of a study of T cell repertoires in cytomegalovirus infection. TCRdb redid the calling of the reads with MiXCR, one entry per CDR3 protein. The table lists around 250,000 distinct CDR3 sequences, around 15% of them singletons. Input material: CD8+ T cells from PBMCs. These receptors all stem from a human donor in good health (CMV status not recorded). Some clones in this sample may be carry-over from other donors' samples. Both conserved end residues are part of each CDR3. A D gene is named only where the DNA matches it firmly. Some rows mark clone size as missing; the rest say once, few, many or name a class of expanded clone.

D,V,size,J,CDR3,DNA
TRBD2,TRBV7-2,many,TRBJ2-1,CASSLDGTSGGYNEQFF,TGTGCCAGCAGCTTAGACGGAACTAGCGGGGGATACAATGAGCAGTTCTTC
.,TRBV7-8,many,TRBJ2-1,CASSPEPGVSYNEQFF,TGTGCCAGCAGCCCAGAGCCCGGGGTCTCCTACAATGAGCAGTTCTTC
.,TRBV14,.,TRBJ2-2,CASSPRTENTGELFF,TGTGCCAGCAGCCCTCGGACAGAGAACACCGGGGAGCTGTTTTTT
TRBD1,TRBV6-6,few,TRBJ1-3,CASSYVWQGAGNTIYF,TGTGCCAGCAGTTACGTGTGGCAGGGGGCTGGAAACACCATATATTTT
.,TRBV6-6,once,TRBJ2-5,CASSYPTDKVEETQYF,TGTGCCAGCAGTTACCCAACTGATAAGGTCGAAGAGACCCAGTACTTC
TRBD1,TRBV5-1,.,TRBJ1-5,CASSETGGGNQPQHF,TGCGCCAGCAGTGAGACAGGGGGCGGCAATCAGCCCCAGCATTTT
TRBD1,TRBV25-1,.,TRBJ1-3,CASSEYPPPGQPISGNTIYF,TGTGCCAGCAGTGAATATCCCCCTCCGGGACAGCCTATCTCTGGAAACACCATATATTTT
.,TRBV7-8,many,TRBJ1-2,CASSLTDYGYTF,TGTGCCAGCAGCTTAACAGACTATGGCTACACCTTC
.,TRBV6-2/TRBV6-3,few,TRBJ2-3,CASSYGEGTDTQYF,TGTGCCAGCAGTTACGGTGAGGGCACAGATACGCAGTATTTT
.,TRBV7-9,.,TRBJ1-1,CASSLGEGLAFF,TGTGCCAGCAGCTTAGGGGAGGGTTTGGCTTTCTTT
.,TRBV11-2,many,TRBJ2-1,CASSFAGNEQFF,TGTGCCAGCAGCTTTGCCGGGAATGAGCAGTTCTTC
.,TRBV5-4,.,TRBJ2-5,CASGGQETQYF,TGTGCCAGCGGGGGACAAGAGACCCAGTACTTC
TRBD1,TRBV20-1,.,TRBJ2-6,CSAEDRGSGANVLTF,TGCAGTGCCGAGGACAGGGGCTCTGGGGCCAACGTCCTGACTTTC
.,TRBV12-3/TRBV12-4,.,TRBJ1-3,CADQIGNTIYF,TGTGCCGATCAGATCGGAAACACCATATATTTT
.,TRBV11-1,many,TRBJ2-7,CASSPRLGLFSYEQYF,TGTGCCAGCAGTCCCCGGTTGGGGCTATTCTCCTACGAGCAGTACTTC
.,TRBV19,.,TRBJ2-3,CASSPRPRGADTQYF,TGTGCCAGTAGTCCGCGGCCGAGAGGGGCAGATACGCAGTATTTT
TRBD1,TRBV29-1,few,TRBJ2-2,CSVGWTGRTGELFF,TGCAGCGTTGGGTGGACAGGGAGAACCGGGGAGCTGTTTTTT
TRBD2,TRBV11-2,many,TRBJ2-3,CASTLGRVFTDTQYF,TGTGCCAGCACCCTAGGGAGGGTGTTCACAGATACGCAGTATTTT